This T cell receptor (beta chain) was documented in a study of blood T cells in healthy people across ages. With a J-beta primer mix and a sample-barcoded 5' primer, a second PCR ran 7 to 11 cycles. TCRdb re-analysed the 5' RACE reads in MiXCR, keeping a single row per CDR3 protein. Among 550,000 to 650,000 distinct CDR3 sequences listed, about 30% were seen once. Comments on this clonotype: Its target is not known. A much larger clone lies one base from this, so it may be a read error.

J lost 5 bases, V lost 2 bases, and 9 bases had no gene match. The CDR3 consists of 16 residues. The V gene's germline CDR1 is SGHTA and CDR2 FQGNSA. Regarding the study as a whole: The authors considered diversity estimates from one million T cells to be underestimates.

This chain uses TRBV7-2 with TRBJ2-3; TRBD2 aligns across 8 bases. The origin of this receptor is a woman older than 75 in good health. The sample was blood. The CDR3 spells CASSLNAGGTGDTQYF. The CDR3 region has the DNA TGTGCCAGCAGCTTAAACGCGGGGGGAACCGGAGATACGCAGTATTTT.